This T cell receptor beta chain came from a study of blood T cells in healthy people across ages. Overall study findings and caveats: Unsorted PBMC material precluded a definitive naive versus antigen-experienced comparison. Versus aged donors, long-lived donors had higher diversity and more naive CD4+ cells.

This CDR3 spans 15 amino acids. The V end was cut by 5 bases, the J end by 2 bases, with 10 bases between. Primed by a sample-barcoded 5' primer and a J-beta primer mix, a second PCR proceeded for roughly 7 to 12 cycles. TCRdb recomputed calls from the 5' RACE reads with MiXCR, one row per CDR3 protein. The sample holds around 850,000 distinct CDR3 sequences, 35% to 40% seen once. This clonotype was seen more than once but under ten times. Its cognate antigen is unknown. The chain recombines TRBV12-3 or TRBV12-4 with TRBJ1-6; no firm D call. This receptor was obtained from a man aged 18 to 29 in good health. Sequences were obtained from blood. CDR3 amino acids: CASSGELAYNSPLHF. The DNA of the CDR3 is TGTGCCAGCAGTGGGGAGTTAGCCTATAATTCACCCCTCCACTTT.